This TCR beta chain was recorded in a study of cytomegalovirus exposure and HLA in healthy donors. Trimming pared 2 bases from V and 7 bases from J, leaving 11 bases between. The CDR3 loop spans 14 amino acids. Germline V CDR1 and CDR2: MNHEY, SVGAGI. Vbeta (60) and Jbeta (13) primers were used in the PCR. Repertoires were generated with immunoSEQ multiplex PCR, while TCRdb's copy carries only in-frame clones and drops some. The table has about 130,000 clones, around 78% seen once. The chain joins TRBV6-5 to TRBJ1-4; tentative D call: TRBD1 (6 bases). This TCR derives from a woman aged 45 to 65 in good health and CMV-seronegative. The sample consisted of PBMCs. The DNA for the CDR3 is TGTGCCAGCAGTTACGGAAGGGGGGGTGAAAAACTGTTTTTT. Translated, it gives CASSYGRGGEKLFF.